One and the same sample provided the 13 T cell receptor beta chains below, sequenced in a study of blood T cell repertoires in COVID-19. Repertoires were generated with immunoSEQ multiplex PCR, while TCRdb's copy carries only in-frame clones and drops some. The sample holds 130,000 to 150,000 clones, around nine tenths seen once. Input material: PBMCs or T cells enriched from blood (not recorded which). Every receptor here comes from a woman in her 30s with acute COVID-19.

The chain carries TRBV30 and TRBJ2-5; no clear D gene. Germline lookup yields CDR1 GTSNPN and CDR2 SVGIG (reference sequence). There are 12 residues in the CDR3. V lost 5 bases and J lost 6, with 13 bases in between. CDR3 amino acids: CAWLTGGQTQYF. DNA for the CDR3: TGTGCCTGGCTCACCGGTGGGCAGACCCAGTACTTC.

This chain joins TRBV27 and TRBJ2-2, with 11 bases that match TRBD1. V lost 2 bases to trimming and J lost 0 bases; unmatched junction nucleotides: 5. In germline, CDR1 is MNHEY, CDR2 SMNVEV (reference sequence). The CDR3 spans 18 residues. The CDR3, as DNA: TGTGCCAGCAGTTTAGTTTGGACAGGGGGCCCGAACACCGGGGAGCTGTTTTTT. Translated, it gives CASSLVWTGGPNTGELFF.

This rearrangement joins TRBV7-2 to TRBJ2-1; 7 bases map to TRBD2. The V and J ends lost 2 bases and 1 base, in that order; junction bases with no gene match: 5. The CDR3 consists of 16 residues. In germline, CDR1 is SGHTA, CDR2 FQGNSA. The CDR3 loop reads CASSLLAGGSYNEQFF. CDR3 bases: TGTGCCAGCAGCTTATTAGCGGGTGGATCCTACAATGAGCAGTTCTTC. Filled out from reference TRBV7-2 and TRBJ2-1, the complete variable domain reads GAGVSQSPSNKVTEKGKDVELRCDPISGHTALYWYRQSLGQGLEFLIYFQGNSAPDKSGLPSDRFSAERTGGSVSTLTIQRTQQEDSAVYLCASSLLAGGSYNEQFFGPGTRLTVL.

The V and J genes are TRBV11-2 and TRBJ1-1; no firm D call. V was cut by 5 bases and J by 6 bases, with 10 bases left in between. Germline CDR1 is SGHAT and CDR2 is FQNNGV. This CDR3 comprises 12 residues. CDR3 bases: TGTGCCAGCAGCGGCGACGGAGCTGAAGCTTTCTTT. It translates to CASSGDGAEAFF.

The V gene is TRBV9, the J gene TRBJ2-7; 7 bases map to TRBD2. The CDR3 is 16 amino acids. Trimming took 0 bases from V and 5 from J; bases not matched to a gene: 11. CDR1 and CDR2 (germline): SGDLS, YYNGEE. The CDR3 region is CASSVDGWEGQNEQYF. CDR3 DNA: TGTGCCAGCAGCGTAGATGGGTGGGAGGGCCAGAACGAGCAGTACTTC.

This rearrangement joins TRBV5-6 to TRBJ2-7, with D possibly being TRBD1 (6 bases). CDR1 is SGHDT, CDR2 YYEEEE, per germline. CDR3 length equals 14 residues. Trimming took off 0 bases at V and 4 bases at J, with 11 bases between the two ends. CDR3 protein: CASSLGDTHYEQYF. In DNA, the CDR3 is TGTGCCAGCAGCTTGGGGGACACTCATTACGAGCAGTACTTC.

The DNA for the CDR3 is TGTGCCAGCAGCTTAGGGACAGGGGGTTCACCCCTCCACTTT. Its protein is CASSLGTGGSPLHF. The chain is built from TRBV7-3 and TRBJ1-6; 11 bases fit TRBD1. Germline assignment: CDR1 SGHTA and CDR2 FQGTGA. This CDR3 is built from 14 residues. The J segment lost 9 bases and the V segment lost 2 bases, leaving 0 bases of the junction unmatched.

The genes are TRBV28 and TRBJ1-1, with a weak D call TRBD1 (5 bases). The ends were cut back, 5 bases at V and 8 bases at J, with 9 bases in the middle. The CDR3 contains 11 residues. Germline V gene lookup returns CDR1 MDHEN and CDR2 SYDVKM. In DNA, the CDR3 is TGTGCCAGCAGTAAGGGGTGGGAAGCTTTCTTT. Protein: CASSKGWEAFF.

The genes are TRBV19 and TRBJ2-7; the D gene is possibly TRBD1 (6 bases). Trimming pared 8 bases from V and 3 bases from J, leaving 14 bases between. Germline V gives CDR1 LNHDA, CDR2 SQIVND (reference sequence). This CDR3 is built from 13 residues. The CDR3 DNA sequence: TGTGCCAGTTCCGACGCCAGGGGCTACGAGCAGTACTTC. It translates to CASSDARGYEQYF.

The chain joins TRBV11-3 to TRBJ2-7; 8 positions agree with TRBD2. The length of the CDR3 is 20 residues. The trim removed 0 bases at V and 2 bases at J, leaving 18 bases unmatched. CDR1 and CDR2 from the germline V gene are SGHNT and YENEEA. Written as DNA, the CDR3 is TGTGCCAGCAGCTTAGATTCGGAAGAGCGGGAGAGGGTTAAGGCCTACGAGCAGTACTTC. Protein product: CASSLDSEERERVKAYEQYF.

This rearrangement joins TRBV6-5 to TRBJ1-2; D ambiguous. CDR3 length: 14 amino acids. Trimming left V 7 bases short and J 4 bases short, with 16 bases between. Germline CDR1 reads MNHEY; CDR2 reads SVGAGI. CDR3 residues: CASKRAGEPYGYTF. In nucleotides, the CDR3 is TGTGCCAGCAAGAGAGCAGGCGAACCCTATGGCTACACCTTC.

The chain employs TRBV28 and TRBJ1-2, with D uncertain. Looked up from germline, CDR1 is MDHEN and CDR2 is SYDVKM. The length of the CDR3 is 12 residues. Trimming removed 2 bases at V and 5 bases at J, with 6 bases between. CDR3 loop: CASSLAGYGYTF. The CDR3 DNA follows: TGTGCCAGCAGTTTAGCGGGGTATGGCTACACCTTC.

CDR3 coding DNA: TGTGCCAGCAGCCGCATACAGGGATGCTATGGCTACACCTTC. Its protein is CASSRIQGCYGYTF. V is TRBV3-1 (or the pseudogene TRBV3-2) and J is TRBJ1-2; D possibly corresponds to TRBD1 (6 bases). Deletions cut 4 bases from V and 4 bases from J, with 13 bases between. The CDR3 spans 14 residues. Per germline, CDR1 LGHDT and CDR2 YNNKEL (reference sequence).